The TCR beta chain described here comes from a study of blood T cells in healthy people across ages. Isolation per sample recovered at least 7 million PBMCs. In germline, CDR1 is KGHDR, CDR2 SFDVKD. The CDR3 runs 13 residues. A J-beta primer mix and a sample-barcoded 5' primer were used in a second PCR of roughly 7 to 12 cycles. Each cDNA was tagged by a template-switch adaptor containing 12 random nucleotides. TCRdb passed the 5' RACE reads through MiXCR, listing each CDR3 protein once. The table records around 1,700,000 distinct CDR3 sequences, roughly 27% of them present only once. Points on this clonotype: One junction end disagrees with the germline gene, perhaps due to a read error.

Sequenced material: blood. The J gene is TRBJ1-1, the V gene TRBV24-1; no definite D call. This receptor was obtained from a young woman in good health. CDR3 bases: TGTGCCACCAGTGTTTTGGGGTTCGGTGGGACTTTCTTT. This gives the protein CATSVLGFGGTFF.